The next 30 T cell receptor beta chains were all read from a single sample in a study of T cells in Graves' hyperthyroidism and ophthalmopathy (dated by TCRdb to between 2018 and 2021). Libraries were constructed by multiplex PCR. The sequencer was an Illumina HiSeq 2000. TCR beta CDR3 regions were amplified from RNA transcripts. The TCR CDR3 was subjected to a first round of RT-PCR using the HTBI primer set and the Qiagen OneStep RT-PCR kit. The public reads were quality trimmed at Q25 with fastp and then assembled into clones with MiXCR by TCRdb, keeping productive beta chains. Here each entry gathers all rows of one CDR3 protein and keeps the most common genes and DNA. The sample table records about 350,000 distinct CDR3 sequences; around 13% of these occur just once. The ten largest account for 20% to 25% of the sample. Sequencing was carried out using blood. The source of these receptors is a woman under 40 with Graves' hyperthyroidism.

In its sample, this clonotype was seen many times. V and J are TRBV30 and TRBJ1-5; perhaps TRBD1 as D (6 bases). The V end lost 0 bases, the J end lost 11 bases, and 17 bases lay between the germline ends. From germline, CDR1 is GTSNPN and CDR2 SVGIG (reference sequence). This CDR3 comprises 14 residues. The CDR3 DNA is TGTGCCTGGAGTGTCAACAGGGCTGGTGGAGCCCAGCATTTT. Amino acids: CAWSVNRAGGAQHF.

The V gene is TRBV10-3, the J gene TRBJ2-7; 14 bases align to TRBD2. The ends lost 11 bases at V and 3 bases at J; junction bases unmatched: 6. The germline V gene encodes CDR1 ENHRY and CDR2 SYGVKD. The CDR3 totals 14 residues. The CDR3 region has the DNA TGTGCCGCAACCGGACTAGCGGGAGGCTACGAGCAGTACTTC. Its translation is CAATGLAGGYEQYF.

V gene TRBV10-3 combines with J gene TRBJ2-3, with 8 bases lining up with TRBD2. Germline V gene sequence: CDR1 ENHRY, CDR2 SYGVKD. V trimming: 3 bases; J trimming: 1 base; junction bases outside the gene matches: 6. CDR3 length: 16 residues. CDR3 bases: TGTGCCATCAGTGACCCTAGCGGGTATGGCACAGATACGCAGTATTTT. Translated: CAISDPSGYGTDTQYF.

This clonotype was seen a handful of times. The V call is TRBV20-1, the J call TRBJ1-2; 7 bases fit TRBD1. The CDR3 loop spans 12 amino acids. Germline CDR1 DFQATT, CDR2 SNEGSKA (reference sequence). V gave up 5 bases and J gave up 7 bases; unmatched junction bases: 7. CDR3 coding DNA: TGCAGTGCTCTGGAGACAGGGAGTGGCTACACCTTC. Protein: CSALETGSGYTF.

The chain links TRBV30 to TRBJ2-5; possibly TRBD1 or TRBD2 for D (5 bases each). The CDR3 sequence is 16 residues long. V was cut by 5 bases and J by 4 bases, with 23 bases left in between. The germline V gene encodes CDR1 GTSNPN and CDR2 SVGIG (reference sequence). CDR3 bases: TGTGCCTGGCGCGACGAGGGGCAGGGTAGTAGAGAGACCCAGTACTTC. This sequence encodes CAWRDEGQGSRETQYF.

The sample holds many counts of this clonotype. The chain has TRBV9 and TRBJ1-2; the match to TRBD1 covers 10 bases. CDR3 length: 18 amino acids. In germline, CDR1 is SGDLS, CDR2 YYNGEE. Losses at the gene ends were 2 bases for V and 4 bases for J; bases not matched to a gene: 14. In DNA form, the CDR3 reads TGTGCCAGCAGCGTCCACCGGGACAGGGGATTTCACAGCTATGGCTACACCTTC. Its translation: CASSVHRDRGFHSYGYTF. The entire variable domain, with the rest obtained from reference TRBV9 and TRBJ1-2, is as follows: DSGVTQTPKHLITATGQRVTLRCSPRSGDLSVYWYQQSLDQGLQFLIQYYNGEERAKGNILERFSAQQFPDLHSELNLSSLELGDSALYFCASSVHRDRGFHSYGYTFGSGTRLTVV.

Many counts were recorded for this clonotype. J is TRBJ1-1 and V is TRBV28, with D uncertain. V was cut by 2 bases and J by 2 bases, with 6 bases left in between. The CDR3 length is 13 residues. Germline CDR1 MDHEN, CDR2 SYDVKM. The CDR3 coding sequence is TGTGCCAGCAGTTTAGGGCGCAACACTGAAGCTTTCTTT. This translates into CASSLGRNTEAFF.

This clonotype turned up a few times. The CDR3 loop is CASSPPLGRGELFF. CDR3 in DNA: TGTGCCAGCAGCCCGCCCCTAGGTCGCGGGGAGCTGTTTTTT. The genes are TRBV7-9 and TRBJ2-2; D gene ambiguous. This CDR3 is built from 14 residues. Per germline, CDR1 SEHNR and CDR2 FQNEAQ (reference sequence). Trimming took off 5 bases at V and 7 bases at J, with 14 bases between the two ends.

This clonotype was recorded many times. The chain couples TRBV20-1 to TRBJ2-4; D may be TRBD1 or TRBD2 (6 bases each). Looked up from germline, CDR1 is DFQATT and CDR2 is SNEGSKA (reference sequence). V gave up 0 bases and J gave up 8 bases, with 20 bases separating them. This CDR3 has 16 residues. CDR3 loop: CSARDRTQGRRDIQYF. Written as DNA, the CDR3 is TGCAGTGCTAGAGATCGAACCCAGGGGAGGAGGGACATTCAGTACTTC.

Worth noting for this clonotype: Given a much more abundant clone one base away, this may be a read error. V usage is TRBV5-1 and J usage is TRBJ1-2; tentative D call: TRBD1 (5 bases). The germline V gene encodes CDR1 SGHRS and CDR2 YFSETQ. The V and J ends lost 9 bases and 2 bases respectively, with 14 bases between them. This CDR3 contains 13 residues. CDR3 sequence reads: CANSPDSNYGYTF. The CDR3 DNA is TGCGCCAACAGTCCTGACAGCAACTATGGCTACACCTTC.

This clonotype showed up many times. The rearrangement uses TRBV28 and TRBJ2-7, with 7 bases lining up with TRBD2. This CDR3 contains 14 residues. Trimming at V came to 5 bases and at J to 2 bases, leaving 6 bases not matched to a gene. CDR1 is MDHEN and CDR2 is SYDVKM in the germline V gene. The CDR3: CASSTSGAPYEQYF. CDR3 DNA sequence: TGTGCCAGCAGTACCAGCGGGGCCCCCTACGAGCAGTACTTC. The full variable domain, completed using reference TRBV28 and TRBJ2-7, is DVKVTQSSRYLVKRTGEKVFLECVQDMDHENMFWYRQDPGLGLRLIYFSYDVKMKEKGDIPEGYSVSREKKERFSLILESASTNQTSMYLCASSTSGAPYEQYFGPGTRLTVT.

This clonotype came up a few times. The chain recombines TRBV19 with TRBJ1-5; 10 bases map to TRBD1. CDR3 length: 17 amino acids. CDR1 and CDR2 from the germline V gene are LNHDA and SQIVND (reference sequence). The ends lost 4 bases at V and 3 bases at J; junction bases unmatched: 9. The CDR3 DNA follows: TGTGCCAGTAGTACCGGACAGGGGGTAGGAGTCAATCAGCCCCAGCATTTT. Residues: CASSTGQGVGVNQPQHF. Together with reference TRBV19 and TRBJ1-5, the CDR3 gives the full variable domain: DGGITQSPKYLFRKEGQNVTLSCEQNLNHDAMYWYRQDPGQGLRLIYYSQIVNDFQKGDIAEGYSVSREKKESFPLTVTSAQKNPTAFYLCASSTGQGVGVNQPQHFGDGTRLSIL.

The CDR3 bases are TGTGCCAGCAGTTCTCCCTTAGCGGGCTTCACAGATACGCAGTATTTT. It is translated as CASSSPLAGFTDTQYF. V is TRBV12-3 or TRBV12-4 and J is TRBJ2-3; TRBD2 matches at 7 bases. There are 16 residues in the CDR3. The V gene end was trimmed by 4 bases and the J gene end by 2 bases; junction bases not matched to a gene: 9.

The chain links TRBV18 to TRBJ2-7; D is uncertain. V was trimmed by 5 bases and J by 0 bases, leaving 8 bases between them. The CDR3 consists of 13 residues. In germline, CDR1 is KGHSH, CDR2 LQKENI. The CDR3 bases are TGTGCCAGCTCAACTTATGTCTCCTACGAGCAGTACTTC. Translated: CASSTYVSYEQYF.

This clonotype was seen ten or more times. The rearrangement links TRBV29-1 to TRBJ1-5; the match to TRBD1 covers 9 bases. V trimming: 4 bases; J trimming: 6 bases; junction bases outside the gene matches: 4. Germline V CDR1 and CDR2: SQVTM, ANQGSEA. The CDR3 is made up of 13 amino acids. CDR3 region: CSVGGQGAQPQHF. In nucleotides, the CDR3 is TGCAGCGTTGGGGGACAGGGTGCTCAGCCCCAGCATTTT.

V is TRBV5-1 and J is TRBJ2-5; 7 bases fit TRBD2. The CDR3 runs 13 residues. CDR1 is SGHRS, CDR2 YFSETQ, per germline. V dropped 1 base and J dropped 4; count of bases not matched to a gene: 1. CDR3 protein: CASSLREGETQYF. In nucleotides, the CDR3 is TGCGCCAGCAGCTTGAGGGAGGGAGAGACCCAGTACTTC. Supplemented by reference TRBV5-1 and TRBJ2-5, the full variable domain reads KAGVTQTPRYLIKTRGQQVTLSCSPISGHRSVSWYQQTPGQGLQFLFEYFSETQRNKGNFPGRFSGRQFSNSRSEMNVSTLELGDSALYLCASSLREGETQYFGPGTRLLVL.

This clonotype was seen only a few times. V usage is TRBV30 and J usage is TRBJ1-2; 8 nucleotides line up with TRBD1. This CDR3 is built from 14 residues. V dropped 2 bases and J dropped 4; count of bases not matched to a gene: 6. Germline V gene sequence: CDR1 GTSNPN, CDR2 SVGIG (reference sequence). The CDR3 DNA sequence: TGTGCCTGGAGTCGGACAGGGAAAGGCTATGGCTACACCTTC. It is translated as CAWSRTGKGYGYTF.

This clonotype came up many times. This sequence joins TRBV11-2 and TRBJ2-7; D gene unclear. From germline, CDR1 is SGHAT and CDR2 FQNNGV. The CDR3 contains 14 residues. The V gene lost 1 base and the J gene lost 0 bases, with 7 bases spanning the gap. The CDR3 DNA follows: TGTGCCAGCAGCTTAGTAGCCGACTCCTACGAGCAGTACTTC. Protein product: CASSLVADSYEQYF.

This clonotype was seen a few times. The DNA of the CDR3 is TGCGCCAGCAGCTTTATCTCCAGGAACACAGATACGCAGTATTTT. Translating it yields CASSFISRNTDTQYF. J is TRBJ2-3 and V is TRBV5-1; D uncertain. Trimming left V 2 bases short and J 2 bases short, with 12 bases between. CDR1 and CDR2 (germline): SGHRS, YFSETQ. The CDR3 consists of 15 residues.

This clonotype was observed many times. The chain joins TRBV12-3 or TRBV12-4 to TRBJ1-4; 7 bases agree with TRBD1. With 5 bases clipped from V and 8 bases from J, the junction kept 5 bases outside the gene matches. The CDR3 totals 13 residues. In DNA form, the CDR3 reads TGTGCCAGCAGTCCGACAGGGTCCGAAAAACTGTTTTTT. Amino acids: CASSPTGSEKLFF.

This clonotype was found many times. This chain uses TRBV27 with TRBJ1-2; D gene ambiguous. V was pared by 5 bases and J by 8 bases, with 15 bases between. The CDR3 has 13 amino acids. The V gene's germline CDR1 is MNHEY and CDR2 SMNVEV (reference sequence). CDR3 residues: CASSPGPERGYTF. In DNA form, the CDR3 reads TGTGCCAGCAGTCCCGGGCCAGAAAGAGGCTACACCTTC.

This clonotype was seen ten or more times. A read error may produce the germline difference seen at one junction end. The rearrangement links TRBV10-2 to TRBJ2-5, with 7 bases that match TRBD1. The CDR3 covers 14 residues. The germline V gene encodes CDR1 WSHSY and CDR2 SAAADI. CDR3 protein: CASSDRDREETQYF. The CDR3 DNA follows: TGCGCCAGCAGTGACCGGGACAGAGAAGAAACCCAGTACTTC.

In its sample, this clonotype was seen a few times. The chain uses TRBV6-4 and TRBJ2-7, with TRBD2 matching over 11 bases. Germline CDR1 MRHNA, CDR2 SNTAGT. The V and J ends lost 7 bases and 1 base, in that order; junction bases with no gene match: 6. CDR3 length: 15 amino acids. The chain's CDR3 is CASTSLAGGSYEQYF. The CDR3 region has the DNA TGTGCCAGCACGTCCCTAGCGGGAGGATCCTACGAGCAGTACTTC.

This chain uses TRBV20-1 with TRBJ2-1, with 8 bases lining up with TRBD1. V trimming: 6 bases; J trimming: 8 bases; junction bases outside the gene matches: 9. The CDR3 loop spans 13 amino acids. Germline-derived CDR1 and CDR2 are DFQATT and SNEGSKA (reference sequence). As DNA, the CDR3 is TGCAGTGCCCCCCGGACAGGGATGGATGAGCAGTTCTTC. It encodes CSAPRTGMDEQFF.

At least ten counts were recorded for this clonotype. This chain connects TRBV20-1 to TRBJ2-5, with 8 bases fitting TRBD1. CDR3 length equals 14 residues. V was pared by 6 bases and J by 5 bases, with 11 bases of the junction left unmatched. Germline V gene sequence: CDR1 DFQATT, CDR2 SNEGSKA (reference sequence). The CDR3 loop reads CSASTGGSGETQYF. The CDR3 nucleotides read TGCAGTGCATCAACAGGGGGGTCGGGGGAGACCCAGTACTTC.

The rearrangement uses TRBV25-1 and TRBJ2-7; possible D gene TRBD2, 5 bases. The germline V gene encodes CDR1 MGHDK and CDR2 SYGVNS. V lost 2 bases, J lost 2 bases, and 10 bases lay in between. CDR3 length: 14 amino acids. CDR3: CASSEADLTYEQYF. In DNA, the CDR3 is TGTGCCAGCAGTGAAGCGGACTTGACCTACGAGCAGTACTTC.

The chain recombines TRBV10-3 with TRBJ2-3; 7 positions agree with TRBD1. Losses at the gene ends were 6 bases for V and 3 bases for J; bases not matched to a gene: 3. The V gene's germline CDR1 is ENHRY and CDR2 SYGVKD. The CDR3 covers 13 residues. The CDR3 nucleotides read TGTGCCATCAGGACAGGGCAAACAGATACGCAGTATTTT. It yields the protein CAIRTGQTDTQYF.

This clonotype was counted ten times or more. V is TRBV7-9 and J is TRBJ2-5, with 8 positions matching TRBD2. The CDR3 is made up of 15 amino acids. Germline V CDR1 and CDR2: SEHNR, FQNEAQ (reference sequence). The V and J ends lost 5 bases and 2 bases, in that order; junction bases with no gene match: 7. CDR3 sequence: CASSPTRGGQETQYF. The CDR3 nucleotides are TGTGCCAGCAGCCCAACTCGGGGGGGGCAAGAGACCCAGTACTTC. The variable domain in full, completed from reference TRBV7-9 and TRBJ2-5, reads DTGVSQNPRHKITKRGQNVTFRCDPISEHNRLYWYRQTLGQGPEFLTYFQNEAQLEKSRLLSDRFSAERPKGSFSTLEIQRTEQGDSAMYLCASSPTRGGQETQYFGPGTRLLVL.

The V gene is TRBV27, the J gene TRBJ1-2; 7 bases match TRBD1. The trim removed 5 bases at V and 5 bases at J, leaving 11 bases unmatched. CDR1 is MNHEY, CDR2 SMNVEV, per germline (reference sequence). The CDR3 covers 15 residues. As DNA, the CDR3 is TGTGCCAGCAGTAGCCCCTCTAGGACAGGTTATGGCTACACCTTC. It codes for CASSSPSRTGYGYTF.

At least ten counts were recorded for this clonotype. The chain's CDR3 is CATSSYFGETQYF. Written as DNA, the CDR3 is TGTGCCACCAGCAGCTATTTTGGGGAGACCCAGTACTTC. The chain combines TRBV15 with TRBJ2-5; no clear D gene. Germline V lookup: CDR1 LNHNV, CDR2 YYDKDF (reference sequence). V lost 3 bases, J lost 5 bases, and 10 bases lay in between. CDR3 length equals 13 residues.